Presented here are 10 T cell receptor beta chains from one specimen sequenced in a study of OX40 agonist ivuxolimab in advanced cancers. Sequenced by immunoSEQ multiplex PCR; TCRdb stores in-frame clones only, minus some. The repertoire consists of around 75,000 clones, with almost 90% occurring once and the leading ten covering under 3%. The input for sequencing was CD4+ or CD8+ T cells sorted from blood, taken in a trial of the OX40 agonist ivuxolimab. Every receptor here comes from an adult with an advanced solid tumor such as melanoma, head and neck, liver or kidney cancer.

V gene TRBV2 combines with J gene TRBJ1-2; D uncertain. This CDR3 region has 14 residues. Trimming took off 1 base at V and 2 bases at J, with 8 bases between the two ends. CDR1 is SNHLY, CDR2 FYNNEI, per germline. CDR3 loop: CASSEVGRNYGYTF. CDR3 sequence (DNA): TGTGCCAGCAGTGAAGTAGGCCGAAACTATGGCTACACCTTC.

V and J are TRBV27 and TRBJ1-4; TRBD1 aligns across 11 bases. This CDR3 comprises 15 residues. The junction had 7 bases not matched to a gene; V was cut back by 5 bases and J by 8 bases. The germline V gene encodes CDR1 MNHEY and CDR2 SMNVEV (reference sequence). The CDR3 reads CASSPWTGGLEKLFF. The CDR3 region has the DNA TGTGCCAGCAGTCCCTGGACAGGGGGCCTAGAAAAACTGTTTTTT.

This chain uses TRBV5-6 with TRBJ2-1; D tentatively fits TRBD1 or TRBD2 (6 bases each). The V and J ends lost 1 base and 2 bases respectively, with 13 bases between them. Germline V CDR1 and CDR2: SGHDT, YYEEEE. The CDR3 extends over 16 amino acids. CDR3 loop: CASSLPRGPTYNEQFF. The CDR3 coding sequence is TGTGCCAGCAGCTTGCCCCGGGGGCCCACCTACAATGAGCAGTTCTTC.

J is TRBJ1-6 and V is TRBV7-2; the match to TRBD1 covers 7 bases. The ends lost 1 base at V and 10 bases at J; junction bases unmatched: 7. The CDR3 extends over 15 amino acids. The germline gives CDR1 SGHTA, CDR2 FQGNSA. The CDR3 bases are TGTGCCAGCAGCTTAGAGGGGGACAGCCTATCACCCCTCCACTTT. This translates into CASSLEGDSLSPLHF. Complete variable domain (other parts from reference TRBV7-2 and TRBJ1-6): GAGVSQSPSNKVTEKGKDVELRCDPISGHTALYWYRQSLGQGLEFLIYFQGNSAPDKSGLPSDRFSAERTGGSVSTLTIQRTQQEDSAVYLCASSLEGDSLSPLHFGNGTRLTVT.

The chain couples TRBV30 to TRBJ1-1; TRBD1 aligns across 7 bases. The CDR3 has 14 residues. J lost 1 base, V lost 3 bases, and 5 bases had no gene match. CDR1 is GTSNPN and CDR2 is SVGIG in the germline V gene (reference sequence). The CDR3 region has the DNA TGTGCCTGGAGAGGGGGGACAGAGAACACTGAAGCTTTCTTT. Translated: CAWRGGTENTEAFF.

The rearrangement uses TRBV6-1 and TRBJ1-4; D remains ambiguous. The CDR3 covers 13 residues. Germline V gene lookup returns CDR1 MNHNS and CDR2 SASEGT. V lost 8 bases and J lost 5, with 12 bases in between. The CDR3 nucleotides are TGTGCCAGCGGGAAATACGGGAATGAAAAACTGTTTTTT. The encoded protein is CASGKYGNEKLFF.

This chain links TRBV7-9 with TRBJ2-5; possible D gene TRBD2, 6 bases. This CDR3 is 13 amino acids long. Germline CDR1 is SEHNR and CDR2 is FQNEAQ (reference sequence). V dropped 0 bases and J dropped 7 bases, with 9 bases sitting between them. DNA of the CDR3: TGTGCCAGCAGCTTAGCGGGACTTGGGACCCAGTACTTC. This sequence encodes CASSLAGLGTQYF.

This chain links TRBV28 with TRBJ2-2; 12 bases agree with TRBD1. J lost 1 base, V lost 6 bases, and 12 bases had no gene match. In germline, CDR1 is MDHEN, CDR2 SYDVKM. The CDR3 covers 19 residues. CDR3 bases: TGTGCCAGCAGGCCGACCCGGGACAGGGGGCCTCGGAACACCGGGGAGCTGTTTTTT. This encodes CASRPTRDRGPRNTGELFF.

The V and J genes are TRBV2 and TRBJ2-7, with D tentatively TRBD1 or TRBD2 (5 bases each). Germline V CDR1 and CDR2: SNHLY, FYNNEI. The length of the CDR3 is 15 residues. The V end lost 5 bases, the J end lost 5 bases, and 19 bases lay between the germline ends. The CDR3 DNA reads TGTGCCAGCAGTTCCCAGCTGCCAGGGACCCACGAGCAGTACTTC. Translating gives CASSSQLPGTHEQYF.

This clone came up once. The sample carries other DNA sequences with the same CDR3. The V call is TRBV5-1, the J call TRBJ1-4; D call uncertain. V gave up 0 bases and J gave up 2 bases, with 5 bases separating them. The CDR3 has 14 amino acids. CDR1 and CDR2 (germline): SGHRS, YFSETQ. The DNA for the CDR3 is TGCGCCAGCAGCTTGGGTACGACTAATGAAAAACTGTTTTTT. This sequence encodes CASSLGTTNEKLFF.